The present entry profiles one T cell receptor (beta chain) with its context. This specimen comes from a study of CD8 T cells in Susac syndrome. The RNA input was about 0.5 to 1 ug, and it was reverse transcribed with random hexamers. An immunoSEQ multiplex PCR amplified TCR beta CDR3 over 54 Vbeta and 13 Jbeta. From the immunoSEQ multiplex PCR reads, TCRdb called clonotypes with MiXCR, one entry per CDR3 protein. The table records 150,000 to 200,000 distinct CDR3 sequences, approximately 95% of them present only once. From blood CD8+ and CD4+ T cells, the TCR beta chain was sequenced. The multiple sclerosis controls consisted of treatment-naive patients with relapsing-remitting disease, either stable or active. While CD8+ and CD4+ T cells were isolated negatively, TEMRA cells were enriched by FACS. Germline V gene sequence: CDR1 LNHNV, CDR2 YYDKDF (reference sequence). The length of the CDR3 is 15 residues. The germline V and J ends were trimmed by 0 bases and 7 bases, with 14 bases remaining between them.

Sequences were obtained from CD4+ T cells from PBMCs. This chain links TRBV15 with TRBJ2-3; a possible D gene is TRBD2 (6 bases). The TCR originated in a human donor with multiple sclerosis. DNA for the CDR3: TGTGCCACCAGCAGAGACGCCAACGGGGGATATACGCAGTATTTT. Amino acids: CATSRDANGGYTQYF. The full variable domain, completed using reference TRBV15 and TRBJ2-3, is DAMVIQNPRYQVTQFGKPVTLSCSQTLNHNVMYWYQQKSSQAPKLLFHYYDKDFNNEADTPDNFQSRRPNTSFCFLDIRSPGLGDTAMYLCATSRDANGGYTQYFGPGTRLTVL.